The rows below give T cell receptor beta chains drawn from one sample of a study of cytotoxic CD8 clonotypes in ibrutinib-treated CLL. Libraries were prepared by immunoSEQ multiplex PCR; TCRdb keeps only in-frame clonotypes and omits some of them. The table records some 120,000 clones, about 53% of them present only once. The starting material was PBMCs, obtained after 24 months of ibrutinib treatment. The receptors stem from a human donor with chronic lymphocytic leukemia. The CDR3 runs from the conserved cysteine through the conserved F or W. The D gene is left open where the match is weak. Some rows have no size entry. The others give once, few or many, or a class for an expanded clone.

few TRBJ1-2 TRBV5-1 . TGCGCCAGCAGCCCGATAGAGCAGGGTGGCTACACCTTC CASSPIEQGGYTF
few TRBJ2-7 TRBV5-5 . TGTGCCAGCAGCTTGGAACAGCGTACCTACGAGCAGTACTTC CASSLEQRTYEQYF
. TRBJ2-5 TRBV7-2 . TGTGCCAGCAGCTTAGTCTCGGGGGGCCAGGAGACCCAGTACTTC CASSLVSGGQETQYF
many TRBJ1-5 TRBV5-1 TRBD1 TGCGCCAGCAGCAGGCAGGGACAGGACGGGGAACCCCAGCATTTT CASSRQGQDGEPQHF
. TRBJ2-5 TRBV18 TRBD2 TGTGCCAGCTCACCCTTAGCGGGGGGCCGATCGTACCAAGAGACCCAGTACTTC CASSPLAGGRSYQETQYF
. TRBJ2-5 TRBV10-1 . TGCGCCAGCAGTGACGGGACCTTGGGAGAGACCCAGTACTTC CASSDGTLGETQYF
. TRBJ2-5 TRBV5-1 . TGCGCCAGCAGCTTGGATATGCCTAACAGGGGGGGAGAGACCCAGTACTTC CASSLDMPNRGGETQYF
. TRBJ2-3 TRBV9 TRBD1 TGTGCCAGCAGCGTAGTGGGGGCAGGGGGCGATACGCAGTATTTT CASSVVGAGGDTQYF
few TRBJ1-2 TRBV29-1 . TGCAGCGTGGAGGCCCGGGGCTATGGCTACACCTTC CSVEARGYGYTF
. TRBJ2-1 TRBV5-1 TRBD2 TGCGCCAGCAGCTCGGGACTAGCTTACGATGAGCAGTTCTTC CASSSGLAYDEQFF
. TRBJ2-7 TRBV2 TRBD1 TGTGCCAGCAGCTCCCAAGGGGGCGTCAGGTACGAGCAGTACTTC CASSSQGGVRYEQYF
. TRBJ1-2 TRBV6-1 . TGTGCCAGCAGTGGCTCCGGGAGTTATGGCTACACCTTC CASSGSGSYGYTF
once TRBJ2-3 TRBV19 TRBD2 TGTGCCAGTAGGGCTAGCGGGGGGCGGAGCACAGATACGCAGTATTTT CASRASGGRSTDTQYF
few TRBJ1-5 TRBV7-9 . TGTGCCAGCAGCAAAACAGGTAGCAATCAGCCCCAGCATTTT CASSKTGSNQPQHF
. TRBJ2-5 TRBV30 . TGTGCCTGGAGTGACCTCGGGGGGCCGCGCGAGACCCAGTACTTC CAWSDLGGPRETQYF
. TRBJ1-1 TRBV5-5 TRBD1 TGTGCCAGCAGCGGGAAAGGGGGCGCGGGCGATCTGAGGACTGAAGCTTTCTTT CASSGKGGAGDLRTEAFF
. TRBJ1-1 TRBV5-1 . TGCGCCAGCAGCACGTATGTGAACACTGAAGCTTTCTTT CASSTYVNTEAFF
. TRBJ2-7 TRBV28 TRBD1 TGTGCCATCACAGGGGGTCCTTCCTACGAGCAGTACTTC CAITGGPSYEQYF
. TRBJ2-1 TRBV29-1 . TGCAGCGTGGACGGGACCACGTCGTACAATGAGCAGTTCTTC CSVDGTTSYNEQFF
. TRBJ2-2 TRBV21-1 . TGTGCCAGCAAAAGTGGGGGACCCACCGGGGAGCTGTTTTTT CASKSGGPTGELFF
. TRBJ1-3 TRBV29-1 . TGCAGCGTTGAGTCGAATTCTGGAAACACCATATATTTT CSVESNSGNTIYF
. TRBJ2-3 TRBV30 TRBD2 TGTGCCTGGAGTGCGGGAGGTATGGATACAGATACGCAGTATTTT CAWSAGGMDTDTQYF
. TRBJ1-2 TRBV5-6 . TGTGCCAGCAGCTTGGCCGCAGGAAATAAGGCAAAGGGCTACACCTTC CASSLAAGNKAKGYTF
many TRBJ2-7 TRBV28 . TGTGCCAGCAGTTTGGGGGGTTACGAGCAGTACTTC CASSLGGYEQYF
. TRBJ1-6 TRBV18 . TGTGCCAGCTCACCGCAGGGCTCGGGGGGGCCCCTCCACTTT CASSPQGSGGPLHF
. TRBJ1-1 TRBV5-6 . TGTGCCAGCCGCCGGGTCTCGAACACTGAAGCTTTCTTT CASRRVSNTEAFF
. TRBJ2-5 TRBV4-2 . TGTGCCAGCAGCCAAGAATCTTACCCTAAAGAGACCCAGTACTTC CASSQESYPKETQYF
. TRBJ1-1 TRBV7-2 . TGTGCCAGCAGCTTAGGGACCGGGAACACTGAAGCTTTCTTT CASSLGTGNTEAFF
. TRBJ1-1 TRBV6-6 . TGTGCCAGCAGGCTACGGAACACTGAAGCTTTCTTT CASRLRNTEAFF
. TRBJ2-2 TRBV5-1 . TGCGCCAGCAGCCCGAGGGGAGGGAACACCGGGGAGCTGTTTTTT CASSPRGGNTGELFF
. TRBJ1-2 TRBV7-2 TRBD1 TGTGCCAGCAGCACCAGGACAGGGCAATCCGCAGCTAACTATGGCTACACCTTC CASSTRTGQSAANYGYTF
many TRBJ2-5 TRBV14 TRBD2 TGTGCCAGCAGCCCCAGGACTAGCGGGAGCCGTCGGGAGACCCAGTACTTC CASSPRTSGSRRETQYF
. TRBJ2-1 TRBV18 TRBD2 TGTGCCAGCTCAAACGGGGGGACCAACTACAATGAGCAGTTCTTC CASSNGGTNYNEQFF
. TRBJ2-2 TRBV11-3 . TGTGCCAGCAGCGTACCACGGGGACCCGTGGGGGAGCTGTTTTTT CASSVPRGPVGELFF
few TRBJ2-3 TRBV5-1 TRBD2 TGCGCCAGTATCGGACTAGCGGGGGTTGATACGCAGTATTTT CASIGLAGVDTQYF
. TRBJ2-3 TRBV6-5 TRBD2 TGTGCCAGCAGTCCGGGACTAGCGGGCACAGATACGCAGTATTTT CASSPGLAGTDTQYF
few TRBJ1-5 TRBV5-1 . TGCGCCAGCAGCTTGTTTGGGGGGACTCAGCCCCAGCATTTT CASSLFGGTQPQHF
. TRBJ2-5 TRBV5-1 . TGCGCCAGCAGCTTCGGCAGGGAGACCCAGTACTTC CASSFGRETQYF
few TRBJ1-1 TRBV15 . TGTGCCACCAGCAGAGATTCCCTCCCATACACTGAAGCTTTCTTT CATSRDSLPYTEAFF
. TRBJ2-1 TRBV6-5 . TGTGCCAGCAGTTACTCCAGGGACGGTGACAATGAGCAGTTCTTC CASSYSRDGDNEQFF
few TRBJ1-2 TRBV9 TRBD1 TGTGCCAGCACCCGGGGGGACAGGGATGTCTATGGCTACACCTTC CASTRGDRDVYGYTF
. TRBJ1-5 TRBV9 TRBD1 TGTGCCAGCAGCCCCGCTCAGGGGGTAAATCAGCCCCAGCATTTT CASSPAQGVNQPQHF
. TRBJ2-5 TRBV4-2 TRBD2 TGTGCCAGCAGCCAAGAGGCCGGTAGCGGGGAGACCCAGTACTTC CASSQEAGSGETQYF